The T cell receptor (beta chain) under discussion was sequenced for a study of blood T cell repertoires in COVID-19. The CDR3 is 15 residues long. Germline loops: CDR1 SGHRS, CDR2 YFSETQ. Deletions cut 1 base from V and 0 bases from J, with 10 bases between. Generated by immunoSEQ multiplex PCR, the TCRdb table keeps only in-frame clones and is missing some. The table lists approximately 300,000 clones, more than 70% of them singletons. Source material: peripheral blood. The rearrangement links TRBV5-1 to TRBJ2-5; tentatively, D is TRBD2 (5 bases). The receptor was derived from a man younger than 35 who had recovered from COVID-19. DNA for the CDR3: TGCGCCAGCAGCTTGTTAACCGGGAACCAAGAGACCCAGTACTTC. Translation gives CASSLLTGNQETQYF.